The present T cell receptor beta chain was sequenced within a study of blood T cell repertoires in COVID-19. Germline-derived CDR1 and CDR2 are MGHRA and YSYEKL. This CDR3 region has 15 residues. V was trimmed by 0 bases and J by 3 bases, leaving 11 bases between them. Per the authors' pipeline: By means of reference gene primer amplification, nucleated cell counts were estimated. Sequenced by immunoSEQ multiplex PCR; TCRdb stores in-frame clones only, minus some. V, J and clone size are those of that table, while D and trimming were read from the DNA. The top ten clones hold 2.5% to 3% of a sample with about 140,000 clones, roughly 85% of them seen once. This clone occurred a few times.

This chain connects TRBV4-1 to TRBJ2-5; D ambiguous. This sequence originates from a man aged 50 or older with acute or convalescent COVID-19. Sequenced: peripheral blood. CDR3 coding DNA: TGCGCCAGCAGCCAAGATAAGGCAGGCAAAGAGACCCAGTACTTC. It encodes CASSQDKAGKETQYF.